This section outlines one TCR beta chain sequence together with its context. Trimming cost V 5 bases and J 8 bases; bases outside gene matches: 9. This CDR3 is built from 14 residues. CDR1 is MNHEY and CDR2 is SVGEGT in the germline V gene. This sample stems from a study of blood T cell repertoires in COVID-19. Sequenced by immunoSEQ multiplex PCR; TCRdb stores in-frame clones only, minus some. The sample shows 300,000 or so clones, 80% to 95% of them seen only once. The genes are TRBV6-2 or TRBV6-3 and TRBJ2-4; 7 bases line up with TRBD2. The clonotype originates from a woman aged 25-40 years who had recovered from COVID-19. The sample consisted of PBMCs or T cells enriched from blood (not recorded which). The CDR3 region is CASSTREGLDIQYF. The CDR3 DNA reads TGTGCCAGCAGTACGAGGGAGGGCCTTGACATTCAGTACTTC.